The sequence of this T cell receptor (beta chain) was determined in a study of shared clonotypes between healthy human individuals. Only in-frame clones appear in the TCRdb table, and some are missing; sequencing was by immunoSEQ multiplex PCR. The data show a few million clones, with around 95% seen just once and more than 0.1% held by the top ten. The TCR comes from a man between 18 and 29 years old in good health. The sample comprised naive CD4+ T cells sorted from blood. Documented subset: CD45RA+ positively selected.

This chain's CDR3 is CASRAGTENTQYF. CDR3 sequence (DNA): TGTGCCAGCAGGGCGGGGACAGAAAATACGCAGTATTTT. V is TRBV7-9 and J is TRBJ2-3; D possibly corresponds to TRBD1 (7 bases). The V gene's germline CDR1 is SEHNR and CDR2 FQNEAQ (reference sequence). Trimming left V 6 bases short and J 7 bases short, with 14 bases between. The CDR3 is made up of 13 amino acids.